At least ten counts were recorded for the clone carrying this T cell receptor beta chain. These data originate in a study of regulatory T cells in long-lasting Graves disease. Libraries of TCR beta came from iRepertoire HTBI primers plus Arm-PCR of CDR3 regions. TCRdb analysed the multiplex PCR reads with MiXCR anew, one entry per CDR3 protein. This sample yields roughly 430,000 distinct CDR3 sequences, of which approximately 16% are seen a single time; about 10% belongs to the top ten. The time point here: newly diagnosed GD, antithyroid drugs for less than 3 months. PBMCs were the source of the RNA used for TCR sequencing. In each case, Graves' disease was diagnosed per American Thyroid Association guidelines. The germline gives CDR1 SGHNT, CDR2 YENEEA. Trimming pared 1 base from V and 5 bases from J, leaving 26 bases between. This CDR3 contains 20 residues. These same data were also listed under a study on T cells in Graves' hyperthyroidism and ophthalmopathy.

This receptor was taken from a woman aged 25 to 45 with Graves disease. The chain recombines TRBV11-3 with TRBJ1-4; D might be TRBD1 (6 bases). The sequences come from peripheral blood mononuclear cells (PBMCs), collected at new diagnosis, from a patient treated with antithyroid drugs. The CDR3 loop is CASSLGTGRGAPGGNEKLFF. The CDR3 bases are TGTGCCAGCAGCTTAGGAACGGGCAGGGGCGCACCCGGAGGAAATGAAAAACTGTTTTTT.